The clone carrying this T cell receptor (beta chain) was counted once. The antigen is undetermined. The data were obtained in a study of shared clonotypes between healthy human individuals. Across the study: Donors had three CD4 naive, three CD4 memory, two CD8 naive and one CD8 memory plate apiece. Broader study findings: What limited the represented genetic and exposure-history diversity was the small number of donors. Tissues were not sampled, only blood, and their repertoires likely differ.

In the authors' methods: Filtering of immunoSEQ junctional sequences could not match full-length read filtering. Generated by immunoSEQ multiplex PCR, the TCRdb table keeps only in-frame clones and is missing some. V and J calls and clone size are those listed in that table; D and trimming were worked out from the DNA. The sample holds fewer than 3 million clones; roughly 90% are singletons and the top ten take about 0.41%. This CDR3 contains 14 residues. Germline V gene lookup returns CDR1 SSHAT and CDR2 FNYEAQ (reference sequence). V lost 5 bases to trimming and J lost 10 bases, with 18 bases between them.

The V gene is TRBV7-7, the J gene TRBJ2-1; no reliable D call. Sequencing was performed on naive CD4+ T cells from PBMCs. The subset here: CD45RA+ positively selected. The clonotype comes from a man aged 18 to 29 in good health. Some clones in this sample may be carry-over from other donors' samples. CDR3 sequence reads: CASSRTPWGDEQFF. The CDR3 region has the DNA TGTGCCAGCAGCCGGACCCCCTGGGGTGACGAGCAGTTCTTC.